This TCR beta chain derives from a study of CD8 T cell repertoires and HIV-1 epitope variants. Background on the study: Controls were a CMV, EBV and flu pool, Ebola AY9, and no peptide.

Study results and caveats: Most of the nine antigen-specific clonotypes appeared cross-reactive to autologous or escape variants.

Germline lookup yields CDR1 LNHDA and CDR2 SQIVND (reference sequence). The CDR3 spans 19 residues. Trimming cost V 8 bases and J 0 bases, with 26 bases left between them. Produced via immunoSEQ multiplex PCR; TCRdb's table is partial and in-frame only. Of about 95,000 clones detected, almost 75% appear once; the ten largest clones hold roughly 24%. The sample holds one count of this clone. Its antigen is not identified. Sequenced material: uncultured baseline CD8+ T cells from peripheral blood mononuclear cells (PBMCs). V gene TRBV19 combines with J gene TRBJ1-5; maybe TRBD1 (5 bases). This receptor was identified in a male donor with HIV. CDR3 in amino acids: CASYTQVLTSAHSNQPQHF. The CDR3 DNA reads TGTGCCAGTTACACACAGGTTCTCACGTCTGCCCATAGCAATCAGCCCCAGCATTTT.